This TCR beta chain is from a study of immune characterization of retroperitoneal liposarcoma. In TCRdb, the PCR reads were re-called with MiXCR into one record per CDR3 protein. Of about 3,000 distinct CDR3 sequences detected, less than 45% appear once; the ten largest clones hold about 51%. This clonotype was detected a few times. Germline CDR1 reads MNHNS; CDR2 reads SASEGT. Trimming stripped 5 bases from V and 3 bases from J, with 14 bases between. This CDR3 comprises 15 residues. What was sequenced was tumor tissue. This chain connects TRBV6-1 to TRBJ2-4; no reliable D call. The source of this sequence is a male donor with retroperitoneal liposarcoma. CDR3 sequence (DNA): TGTGCCAGCAGTCCTCTGGATAGAAGCAAAAACATTCAGTACTTC. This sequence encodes CASSPLDRSKNIQYF.